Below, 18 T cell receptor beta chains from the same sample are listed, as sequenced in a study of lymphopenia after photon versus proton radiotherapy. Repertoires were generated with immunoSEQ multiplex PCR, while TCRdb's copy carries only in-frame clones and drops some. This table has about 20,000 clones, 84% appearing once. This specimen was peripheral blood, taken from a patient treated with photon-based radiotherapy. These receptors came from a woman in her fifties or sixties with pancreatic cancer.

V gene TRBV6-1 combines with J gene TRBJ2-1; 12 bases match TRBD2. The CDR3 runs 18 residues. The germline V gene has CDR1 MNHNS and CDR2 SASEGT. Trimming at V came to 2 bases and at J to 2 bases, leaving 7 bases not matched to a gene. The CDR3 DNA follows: TGTGCCAGCAGTGAAATTTTAGGACTAGCGGGACCCTACAATGAGCAGTTCTTC. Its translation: CASSEILGLAGPYNEQFF.

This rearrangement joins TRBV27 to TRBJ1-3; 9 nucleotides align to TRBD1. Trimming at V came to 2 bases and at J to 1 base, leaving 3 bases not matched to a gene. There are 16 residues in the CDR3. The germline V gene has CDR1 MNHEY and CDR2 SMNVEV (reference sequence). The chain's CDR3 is CASSLGQGWSGNTIYF. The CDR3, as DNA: TGTGCCAGCAGTTTAGGACAGGGGTGGTCTGGAAACACCATATATTTT.

Here the CDR3 reads CASSPGQAEAFF. In DNA form, the CDR3 reads TGTGCCAGCAGTCCTGGACAGGCTGAAGCTTTCTTT. The chain joins TRBV28 to TRBJ1-1, with 7 nucleotides matching TRBD1. V lost 5 bases, J lost 6 bases, and 3 bases stayed unmatched. Germline V lookup: CDR1 MDHEN, CDR2 SYDVKM. The CDR3 is 12 residues long. Complete variable domain (other parts from reference TRBV28 and TRBJ1-1): DVKVTQSSRYLVKRTGEKVFLECVQDMDHENMFWYRQDPGLGLRLIYFSYDVKMKEKGDIPEGYSVSREKKERFSLILESASTNQTSMYLCASSPGQAEAFFGQGTRLTVV.

The DNA of the CDR3 is TGTGCCAGCAGGAGGCAGACAGGAACTAATGAAAAACTGTTTTTT. Translated: CASRRQTGTNEKLFF. This chain links TRBV6-1 with TRBJ1-4, with D possibly matching TRBD1 (6 bases). Germline assignment: CDR1 MNHNS and CDR2 SASEGT. V was clipped by 6 bases and J by 1 base, with 12 bases between them. CDR3 length: 15 residues.

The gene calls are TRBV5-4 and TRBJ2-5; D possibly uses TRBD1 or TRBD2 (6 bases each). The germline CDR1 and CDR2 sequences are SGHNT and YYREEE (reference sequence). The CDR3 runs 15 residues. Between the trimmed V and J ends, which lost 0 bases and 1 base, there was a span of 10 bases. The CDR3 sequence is CASSLARGLQETQYF. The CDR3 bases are TGTGCCAGCAGCTTGGCCAGGGGACTCCAAGAGACCCAGTACTTC.

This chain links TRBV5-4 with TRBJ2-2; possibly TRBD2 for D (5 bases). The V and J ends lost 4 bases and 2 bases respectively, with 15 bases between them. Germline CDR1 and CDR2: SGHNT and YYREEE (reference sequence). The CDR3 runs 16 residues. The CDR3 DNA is TGTGCCAGCAGCCCCAGTGGGAGTATCAACACCGGGGAGCTGTTTTTT. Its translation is CASSPSGSINTGELFF.

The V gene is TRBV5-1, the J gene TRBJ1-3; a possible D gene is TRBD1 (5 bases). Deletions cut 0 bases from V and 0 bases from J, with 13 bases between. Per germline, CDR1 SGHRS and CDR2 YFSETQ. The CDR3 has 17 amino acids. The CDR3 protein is CASSLGDALISGNTIYF. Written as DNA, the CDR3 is TGCGCCAGCAGCTTGGGGGACGCCTTAATCTCTGGAAACACCATATATTTT.

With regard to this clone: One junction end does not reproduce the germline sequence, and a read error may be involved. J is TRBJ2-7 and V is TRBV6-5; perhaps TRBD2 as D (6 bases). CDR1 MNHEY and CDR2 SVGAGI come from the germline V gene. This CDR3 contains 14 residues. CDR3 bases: TGTGCCAGCAGTTACTCGGCCCAGGCACGGGAGCTCTCCTTC. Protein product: CASSYSAQARELSF.

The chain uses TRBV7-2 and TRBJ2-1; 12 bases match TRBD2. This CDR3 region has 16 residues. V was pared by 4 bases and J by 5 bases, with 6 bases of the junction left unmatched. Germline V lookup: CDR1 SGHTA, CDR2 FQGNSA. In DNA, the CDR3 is TGTGCCAGCAGCTCCTCTAGACTAGCGGGAGACAATGAGCAGTTCTTC. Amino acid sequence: CASSSSRLAGDNEQFF.

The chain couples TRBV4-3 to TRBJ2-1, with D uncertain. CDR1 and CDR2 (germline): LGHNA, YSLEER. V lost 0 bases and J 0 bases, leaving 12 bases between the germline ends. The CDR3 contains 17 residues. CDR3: CASSQEPLVSSYNEQFF. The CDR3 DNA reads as TGCGCCAGCAGCCAAGAGCCCCTTGTATCCTCCTACAATGAGCAGTTCTTC.

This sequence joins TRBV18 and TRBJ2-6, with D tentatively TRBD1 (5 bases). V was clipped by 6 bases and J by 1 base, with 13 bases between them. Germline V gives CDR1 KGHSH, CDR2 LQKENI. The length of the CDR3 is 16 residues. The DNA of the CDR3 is TGTGCCAGCTCCCCTAGTAGGGGATCTGGGGCCAACGTCCTGACTTTC. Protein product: CASSPSRGSGANVLTF.

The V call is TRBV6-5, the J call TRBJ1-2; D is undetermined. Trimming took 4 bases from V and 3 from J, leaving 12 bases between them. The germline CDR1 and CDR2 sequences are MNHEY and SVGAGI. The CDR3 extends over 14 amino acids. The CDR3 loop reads CASSFNIKHYGYTF. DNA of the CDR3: TGTGCCAGCAGTTTCAATATCAAACACTATGGCTACACCTTC.

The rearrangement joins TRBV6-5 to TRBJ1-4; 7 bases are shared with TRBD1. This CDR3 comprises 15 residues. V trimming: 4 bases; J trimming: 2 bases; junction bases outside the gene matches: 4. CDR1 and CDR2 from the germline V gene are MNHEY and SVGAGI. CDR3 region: CASSSTGVTNEKLFF. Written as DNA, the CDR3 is TGTGCCAGCAGTTCCACAGGGGTGACTAATGAAAAACTGTTTTTT.

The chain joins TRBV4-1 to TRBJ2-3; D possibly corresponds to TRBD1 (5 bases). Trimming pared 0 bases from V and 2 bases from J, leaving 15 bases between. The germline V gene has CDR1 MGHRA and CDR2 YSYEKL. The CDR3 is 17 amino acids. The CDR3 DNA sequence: TGCGCCAGCAGCCAAGATGGGGCAGGGTCGAACACAGATACGCAGTATTTT. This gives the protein CASSQDGAGSNTDTQYF.

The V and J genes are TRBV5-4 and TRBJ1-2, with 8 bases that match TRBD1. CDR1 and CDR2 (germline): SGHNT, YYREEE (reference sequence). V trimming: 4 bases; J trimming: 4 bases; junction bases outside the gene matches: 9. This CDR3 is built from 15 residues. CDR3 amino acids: CASSLSGGLAYGYTF. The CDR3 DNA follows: TGTGCCAGCAGCCTCTCAGGGGGCCTCGCCTATGGCTACACCTTC. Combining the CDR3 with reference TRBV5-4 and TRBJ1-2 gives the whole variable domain ETGVTQSPTHLIKTRGQQVTLRCSSQSGHNTVSWYQQALGQGPQFIFQYYREEENGRGNFPPRFSGLQFPNYSSELNVNALELDDSALYLCASSLSGGLAYGYTFGSGTRLTVV.

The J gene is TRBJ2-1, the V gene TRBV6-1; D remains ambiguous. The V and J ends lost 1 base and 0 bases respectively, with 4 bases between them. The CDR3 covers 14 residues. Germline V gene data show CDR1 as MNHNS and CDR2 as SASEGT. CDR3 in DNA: TGTGCCAGCAGTGAAGGGGACTCCTACAATGAGCAGTTCTTC. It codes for CASSEGDSYNEQFF.

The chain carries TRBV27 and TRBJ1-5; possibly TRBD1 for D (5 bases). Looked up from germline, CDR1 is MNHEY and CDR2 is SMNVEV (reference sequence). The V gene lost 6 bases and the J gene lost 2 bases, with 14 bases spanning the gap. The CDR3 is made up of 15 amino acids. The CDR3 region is CASRGGGVGNQPQHF. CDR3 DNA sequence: TGTGCCAGCAGGGGGGGTGGGGTCGGCAATCAGCCCCAGCATTTT.

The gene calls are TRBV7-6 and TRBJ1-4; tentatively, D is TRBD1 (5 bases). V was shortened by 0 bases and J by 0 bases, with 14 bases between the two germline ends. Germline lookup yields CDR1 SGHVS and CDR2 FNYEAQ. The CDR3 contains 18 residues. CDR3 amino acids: CASSLAGPEDPTNEKLFF. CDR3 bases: TGTGCCAGCAGCTTAGCGGGACCTGAGGACCCAACTAATGAAAAACTGTTTTTT.